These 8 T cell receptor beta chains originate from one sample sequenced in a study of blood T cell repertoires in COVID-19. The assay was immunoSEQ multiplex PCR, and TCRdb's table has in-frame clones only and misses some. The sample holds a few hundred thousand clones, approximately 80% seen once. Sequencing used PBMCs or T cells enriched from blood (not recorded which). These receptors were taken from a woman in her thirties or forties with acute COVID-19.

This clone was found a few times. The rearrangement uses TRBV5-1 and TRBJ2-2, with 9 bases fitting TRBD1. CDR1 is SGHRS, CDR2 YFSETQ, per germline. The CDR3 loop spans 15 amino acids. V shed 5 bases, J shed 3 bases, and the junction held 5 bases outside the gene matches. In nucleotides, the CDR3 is TGCGCCAGCAGACAGGGGGCGCTGGACACCGGGGAGCTGTTTTTT. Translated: CASRQGALDTGELFF.

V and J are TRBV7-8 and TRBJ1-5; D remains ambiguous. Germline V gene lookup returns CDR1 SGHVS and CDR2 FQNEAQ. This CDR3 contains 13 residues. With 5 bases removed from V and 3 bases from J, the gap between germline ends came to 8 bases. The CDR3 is CASSPLANQPQHF. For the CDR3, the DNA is TGTGCCAGCAGCCCATTAGCCAATCAGCCCCAGCATTTT.

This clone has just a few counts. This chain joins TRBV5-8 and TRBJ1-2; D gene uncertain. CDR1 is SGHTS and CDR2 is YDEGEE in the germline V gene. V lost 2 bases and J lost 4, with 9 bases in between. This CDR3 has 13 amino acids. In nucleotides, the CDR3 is TGTGCCAGCAGCTTAGACGGAGCCTATGGCTACACCTTC. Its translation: CASSLDGAYGYTF.

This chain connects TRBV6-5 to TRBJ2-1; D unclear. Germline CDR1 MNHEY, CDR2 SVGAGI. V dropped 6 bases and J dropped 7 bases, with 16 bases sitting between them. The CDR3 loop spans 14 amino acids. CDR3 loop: CASSRLVRINEQFF. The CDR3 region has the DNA TGTGCCAGCAGCCGGTTAGTGAGGATTAATGAGCAGTTCTTC.

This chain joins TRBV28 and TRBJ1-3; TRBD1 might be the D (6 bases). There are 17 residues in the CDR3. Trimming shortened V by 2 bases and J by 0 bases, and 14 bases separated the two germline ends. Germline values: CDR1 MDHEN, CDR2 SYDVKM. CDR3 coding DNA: TGTGCCAGCAGTTTACCGCGAGGGGGGGACTCTGGAAACACCATATATTTT. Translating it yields CASSLPRGGDSGNTIYF.

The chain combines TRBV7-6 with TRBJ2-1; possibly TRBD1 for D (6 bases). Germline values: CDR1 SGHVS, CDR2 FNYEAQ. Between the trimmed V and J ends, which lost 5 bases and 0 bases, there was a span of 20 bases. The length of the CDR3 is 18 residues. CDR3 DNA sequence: TGTGCCAGCAGCCAAAATCCGGGACACCTACTCTCCTACAATGAGCAGTTCTTC. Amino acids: CASSQNPGHLLSYNEQFF.

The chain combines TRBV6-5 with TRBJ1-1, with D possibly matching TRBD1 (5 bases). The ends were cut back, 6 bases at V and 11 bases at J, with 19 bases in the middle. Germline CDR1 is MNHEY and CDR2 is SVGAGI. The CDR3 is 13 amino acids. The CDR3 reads CASSHGGSLVAFF. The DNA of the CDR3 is TGTGCCAGCAGCCACGGGGGTTCTCTTGTCGCTTTCTTT.

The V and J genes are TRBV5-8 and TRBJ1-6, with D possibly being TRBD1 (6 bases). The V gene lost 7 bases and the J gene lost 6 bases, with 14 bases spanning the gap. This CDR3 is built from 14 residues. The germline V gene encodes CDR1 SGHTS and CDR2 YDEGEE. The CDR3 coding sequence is TGTGCCAGCGGATCAGGGGTCTTTAATTCACCCCTCCACTTT. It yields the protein CASGSGVFNSPLHF.